The 32 T cell receptor beta chains below were found in one sample sequenced in a study of blood T cell repertoires in COVID-19. Using immunoSEQ multiplex PCR, the repertoire was profiled, and TCRdb retains in-frame clones only, with some absent. The table lists approximately 240,000 clones, 75% to 90% of them singletons, with under 4% in the top ten. The sample taken for sequencing was PBMCs or T cells enriched from blood (not recorded which). These receptors were taken from a woman aged 18-29 years in a cohort exposed to, infected with or recovered from COVID-19 (not recorded which).

This sequence joins TRBV4-2 and TRBJ1-1; D remains unclear. Trimming stripped 4 bases from V and 5 bases from J, with 14 bases between. Germline CDR1 is LGHNA and CDR2 is YNFKEQ. The CDR3 is 14 residues long. The CDR3 DNA reads TGTGCCAGCAGCCCTGTGGGTACTAGGACTGAAGCTTTCTTT. Encoded protein: CASSPVGTRTEAFF.

The rearrangement joins TRBV28 to TRBJ1-4; TRBD1 agrees at 7 bases. Looked up from germline, CDR1 is MDHEN and CDR2 is SYDVKM. Trimming took 6 bases from V and 4 from J; bases not matched to a gene: 11. This CDR3 contains 16 residues. DNA for the CDR3: TGTGCCAGCAGACCCCTCGGGCGGGACAGTAATGAAAAACTGTTTTTT. Amino acids: CASRPLGRDSNEKLFF.

The chain combines TRBV24-1 with TRBJ2-2; 9 nucleotides agree with TRBD2. Germline CDR1 is KGHDR and CDR2 is SFDVKD. Trimming removed 0 bases from V and 7 bases from J; junction bases left unmatched: 2. The CDR3 contains 15 residues. CDR3 residues: CATSDLASGVGELFF. CDR3 nucleotide sequence: TGTGCCACCAGTGATTTGGCTAGCGGGGTCGGGGAGCTGTTTTTT.

The V call is TRBV6-5, the J call TRBJ2-3; D perhaps matches TRBD1 (5 bases). Looked up from germline, CDR1 is MNHEY and CDR2 is SVGAGI. The CDR3 spans 14 residues. Trimming stripped 5 bases from V and 0 bases from J, with 9 bases between. The CDR3 region has the DNA TGTGCCAGCAGTCCAGGGTGGAGCACAGATACGCAGTATTTT. Its translation: CASSPGWSTDTQYF.

V is TRBV11-3 and J is TRBJ2-1; D not resolved. The germline V gene encodes CDR1 SGHNT and CDR2 YENEEA. CDR3 length equals 15 residues. V lost 1 base and J 0 bases, leaving 7 bases between the germline ends. In DNA form, the CDR3 reads TGTGCCAGCAGCTTAGTCTCGAGCTCCTACAATGAGCAGTTCTTC. Translated: CASSLVSSSYNEQFF.

The V and J genes are TRBV18 and TRBJ2-1; 7 nucleotides line up with TRBD1. The CDR3 runs 19 residues. J was trimmed by 4 bases and V by 0 bases; bases with no gene match: 15. Germline CDR1 reads KGHSH; CDR2 reads LQKENI. The CDR3 DNA sequence: TGTGCCAGCTCACCACCTGACGTGCGTACGGGACAGAGGTACAATGAGCAGTTCTTC. Translation: CASSPPDVRTGQRYNEQFF.

The V gene is TRBV27, the J gene TRBJ1-2; TRBD1 might be the D (6 bases). Trimming stripped 4 bases from V and 4 bases from J, with 10 bases between. This CDR3 spans 13 amino acids. From germline, CDR1 is MNHEY and CDR2 SMNVEV (reference sequence). Here the CDR3 DNA reads TGTGCCAGCAGTTATTCAGGGGTCTATGGCTACACCTTC. Its translation is CASSYSGVYGYTF.

This chain uses TRBV30 with TRBJ2-1; 8 nucleotides line up with TRBD2. The J segment lost 8 bases and the V segment lost 8 bases, leaving 8 bases of the junction unmatched. This CDR3 contains 12 residues. Germline CDR1 GTSNPN, CDR2 SVGIG (reference sequence). The chain's CDR3 is CAGPTSGDEQFF. The CDR3 coding sequence is TGTGCCGGACCAACTAGCGGTGATGAGCAGTTCTTC.

V usage is TRBV5-1 and J usage is TRBJ2-2, with D possibly TRBD1 on 5 matching bases. Germline assignment: CDR1 SGHRS and CDR2 YFSETQ. This CDR3 comprises 15 residues. The ends were cut back, 7 bases at V and 0 bases at J, with 13 bases in the middle. CDR3 loop: CASHQGGANTGELFF. Written as DNA, the CDR3 is TGCGCCAGCCACCAGGGTGGAGCGAACACCGGGGAGCTGTTTTTT.

The chain has TRBV6-5 and TRBJ1-2; TRBD1 might be the D (6 bases). CDR3 size: 14 residues. Germline CDR1 is MNHEY and CDR2 is SVGAGI. With 10 bases removed from V and 1 base from J, the gap between germline ends came to 16 bases. The CDR3 sequence is CATARDTFNYGYTF. DNA of the CDR3: TGTGCCACCGCACGGGACACCTTTAACTATGGCTACACCTTC.

The gene calls are TRBV19 and TRBJ2-2, with a tentative D call TRBD1 (6 bases). Germline values: CDR1 LNHDA, CDR2 SQIVND (reference sequence). The CDR3 runs to 17 residues. Trimming removed 4 bases at V and 2 bases at J, with 17 bases between. DNA for the CDR3: TGTGCCAGTAGTAGGACAGTTCAACTAAGTAACACCGGGGAGCTGTTTTTT. Protein: CASSRTVQLSNTGELFF.

The V call is TRBV5-1, the J call TRBJ2-1; no reliable D call. The CDR3 loop spans 13 amino acids. Trimming left V 2 bases short and J 6 bases short, with 9 bases between. The V gene's germline CDR1 is SGHRS and CDR2 YFSETQ. CDR3 sequence reads: CASSFQVVNEQFF. For the CDR3, the DNA is TGCGCCAGCAGCTTCCAGGTTGTCAATGAGCAGTTCTTC. The variable domain in full, completed from reference TRBV5-1 and TRBJ2-1, reads KAGVTQTPRYLIKTRGQQVTLSCSPISGHRSVSWYQQTPGQGLQFLFEYFSETQRNKGNFPGRFSGRQFSNSRSEMNVSTLELGDSALYLCASSFQVVNEQFFGPGTRLTVL.

The count of this clone is one. This chain uses TRBV12-3 or TRBV12-4 with TRBJ1-5; D is undetermined. With 5 bases removed from V and 9 bases from J, the gap between germline ends came to 14 bases. The CDR3 contains 13 residues. The CDR3 loop is CASSGRSGRPQHF. The CDR3, as DNA: TGTGCCAGCAGTGGTCGTTCGGGAAGGCCCCAGCATTTT.

V is TRBV4-2 and J is TRBJ1-1; tentative D call: TRBD1 (5 bases). Germline V CDR1 and CDR2: LGHNA, YNFKEQ. The CDR3 is 17 amino acids. V lost 0 bases, J lost 0 bases, and 14 bases lay in between. The CDR3 region has the DNA TGTGCCAGCAGCCAAGATCTGGGGGGAAACATGAACACTGAAGCTTTCTTT. Its translation: CASSQDLGGNMNTEAFF.

The CDR3 DNA follows: TGCAGCGCCTCAATGGGGACAGTTGAAAAACTGTTTTTT. This encodes CSASMGTVEKLFF. V and J are TRBV29-1 and TRBJ1-4; 7 positions agree with TRBD1. V lost 7 bases, J lost 7 bases, and 9 bases stayed unmatched. The germline CDR1 and CDR2 sequences are SQVTM and ANQGSEA. The CDR3 contains 13 residues.

The J gene is TRBJ1-3, the V gene TRBV7-9; D is unresolved. Trimming stripped 1 base from V and 8 bases from J, with 6 bases between. Germline assignment: CDR1 SEHNR and CDR2 FQNEAQ (reference sequence). The CDR3 sequence is 12 residues long. CDR3 sequence (DNA): TGTGCCAGCAGCTTAGTCCGGGACACCATATATTTT. It codes for CASSLVRDTIYF.

V usage is TRBV19 and J usage is TRBJ1-1; the match to TRBD1 covers 8 bases. The V and J ends lost 5 bases and 8 bases, in that order; junction bases with no gene match: 10. The CDR3 consists of 14 residues. Germline V gene lookup returns CDR1 LNHDA and CDR2 SQIVND (reference sequence). The CDR3 DNA is TGTGCCAGTAGTTACAACAGGGGGGCCGGCGAAGCTTTCTTT. It specifies CASSYNRGAGEAFF. Drawing the rest from reference TRBV19 and TRBJ1-1, the complete variable domain is DGGITQSPKYLFRKEGQNVTLSCEQNLNHDAMYWYRQDPGQGLRLIYYSQIVNDFQKGDIAEGYSVSREKKESFPLTVTSAQKNPTAFYLCASSYNRGAGEAFFGQGTRLTVV.

This clone was seen only once. This chain joins TRBV5-1 and TRBJ1-1; the match to TRBD1 covers 9 bases. The V segment lost 3 bases and the J segment 5 bases; nucleotides outside the gene matches: 5. The CDR3 sequence is 14 residues long. Germline assignment: CDR1 SGHRS and CDR2 YFSETQ. CDR3 DNA sequence: TGCGCCAGCAGCTGGGACAGGGAAGAAACTGAAGCTTTCTTT. This encodes CASSWDREETEAFF.

The rearrangement uses TRBV4-2 and TRBJ2-2; TRBD2 matches at 12 bases. Trimming took 3 bases from V and 6 from J; bases not matched to a gene: 5. CDR1 and CDR2 (germline): LGHNA, YNFKEQ. This CDR3 has 16 residues. Here the CDR3 reads CASSQDLAGGAGELFF. In DNA form, the CDR3 reads TGTGCCAGCAGCCAGGACCTAGCGGGGGGGGCCGGGGAGCTGTTTTTT.

V usage is TRBV11-3 and J usage is TRBJ1-4, with 7 nucleotides matching TRBD1. The CDR3 loop spans 13 amino acids. V was pared by 0 bases and J by 8 bases, with 0 bases of the junction left unmatched. Germline assignment: CDR1 SGHNT and CDR2 YENEEA. The CDR3 is CASSLEGQEKLFF. CDR3 sequence (DNA): TGTGCCAGCAGCTTAGAGGGACAGGAAAAACTGTTTTTT. The whole variable domain, filled in from reference TRBV11-3 and TRBJ1-4, reads EAGVVQSPRYKIIEKKQPVAFWCNPISGHNTLYWYLQNLGQGPELLIRYENEEAVDDSQLPKDRFSAERLKGVDSTLKIQPAELGDSAVYLCASSLEGQEKLFFGSGTQLSVL.

This clone has a handful of counts. This chain uses TRBV7-2 with TRBJ1-2; TRBD1 is a possible D gene (6 bases). The CDR3 loop spans 14 amino acids. CDR1 is SGHTA and CDR2 is FQGNSA in the germline V gene. Trimming took 1 base from V and 4 from J, leaving 10 bases between them. The chain's CDR3 is CASSLGAGVYGYTF. The CDR3 DNA sequence: TGTGCCAGCAGCTTAGGGGCAGGGGTCTATGGCTACACCTTC.

V gene TRBV2 combines with J gene TRBJ1-2; D gene uncertain. The germline gives CDR1 SNHLY, CDR2 FYNNEI. This CDR3 contains 14 residues. The germline V and J ends were trimmed by 0 bases and 7 bases, with 12 bases remaining between them. CDR3 bases: TGTGCCAGCAGTGAAGCGCTTCCCATTAGTGGCTACACCTTC. It specifies CASSEALPISGYTF.

The table lists this clone with a few counts. This sequence joins TRBV10-3 and TRBJ1-4, with D perhaps TRBD1 (5 bases). Trimming left V 10 bases short and J 8 bases short, with 11 bases between. Germline loops: CDR1 ENHRY, CDR2 SYGVKD. The CDR3 has 11 residues. The CDR3 nucleotides are TGTGCCACTCAGGGAAACGAAAAACTGTTTTTT. Its translation: CATQGNEKLFF.

The chain combines TRBV18 with TRBJ2-6; D is ambiguous. The CDR3 totals 16 residues. The V and J ends lost 4 bases and 0 bases respectively, with 10 bases between them. Germline CDR1 and CDR2: KGHSH and LQKENI. CDR3 in amino acids: CASSLRSSSGANVLTF. The CDR3 DNA follows: TGTGCCAGCTCACTGAGGTCTTCCTCTGGGGCCAACGTCCTGACTTTC.

The rearrangement links TRBV28 to TRBJ1-5, with a weak D call TRBD1 (6 bases). V lost 7 bases and J lost 2, with 15 bases in between. The CDR3 has 15 amino acids. Per the germline V gene, CDR1 is MDHEN and CDR2 is SYDVKM. The CDR3 coding sequence is TGTGCCAGCATCCCGAGGGGGGGAGGCAATCAGCCCCAGCATTTT. The encoded protein is CASIPRGGGNQPQHF.

Notes on this clone: Compared with germline, one end of the junction differs, possibly owing to a read error. This chain connects TRBV27 to TRBJ1-2, with D hard to call. The CDR3 covers 13 residues. The germline V gene has CDR1 MNHEY and CDR2 SMNVEV (reference sequence). The DNA of the CDR3 is TGTGCCAGCAGTCTATCCCCCCCCGATGGCTACACCTTC. Translating gives CASSLSPPDGYTF.

This chain joins TRBV12-5 and TRBJ2-7; the D is unclear. Germline CDR1 and CDR2: LGHNT and FRNRAP. This CDR3 has 11 residues. V was clipped by 8 bases and J by 7 bases, with 12 bases between them. The CDR3 loop is CASSPPNEQYF. CDR3 nucleotide sequence: TGTGCTAGTTCCCCCCCTAATGAGCAGTACTTC.

This chain joins TRBV5-1 and TRBJ2-5; D might be TRBD2 (6 bases). The CDR3 is 16 amino acids. V lost 2 bases and J lost 3, with 17 bases in between. Per germline, CDR1 SGHRS and CDR2 YFSETQ. CDR3 DNA sequence: TGCGCCAGCAGCTTAGTCGGTGGCGGGGAGAAAGAGACCCAGTACTTC. Its protein is CASSLVGGGEKETQYF.

This sequence joins TRBV12-3 or TRBV12-4 and TRBJ2-1, with D unresolved. The V gene lost 1 base and the J gene lost 6 bases, with 7 bases spanning the gap. The CDR3 is 13 residues long. In DNA form, the CDR3 reads TGTGCCAGCAGTTTAGGGCTCAGCAATGAGCAGTTCTTC. Its protein is CASSLGLSNEQFF.

The V gene is TRBV5-1, the J gene TRBJ2-7; TRBD2 matches 8 bases. CDR1 and CDR2 (germline): SGHRS, YFSETQ. The V and J ends lost 1 base and 0 bases, in that order; junction bases with no gene match: 9. The CDR3 is 17 residues long. The chain's CDR3 is CASSLLTSGKSSYEQYF. The CDR3 region has the DNA TGCGCCAGCAGCTTGTTAACTAGCGGAAAAAGCTCCTACGAGCAGTACTTC.

V usage is TRBV5-4 and J usage is TRBJ2-1; maybe TRBD1 (6 bases). Trimming stripped 1 base from V and 8 bases from J, with 10 bases between. The germline CDR1 and CDR2 sequences are SGHNT and YYREEE (reference sequence). The CDR3 has 13 amino acids. CDR3 region: CASSLRDNHEQFF. DNA for the CDR3: TGTGCCAGCAGCTTGAGGGACAACCATGAGCAGTTCTTC.

The V gene is TRBV11-3, the J gene TRBJ2-1; 8 bases agree with TRBD1. J gave up 14 bases and V 1 base, and 4 bases lay outside the gene matches. Germline V gene lookup returns CDR1 SGHNT and CDR2 YENEEA. The CDR3 covers 12 residues. The CDR3 reads CASSLVQGQEFF. The CDR3 nucleotides are TGTGCCAGCAGCTTAGTACAGGGACAGGAGTTCTTC.